The 28 T cell receptor beta chains below all came from one sample that was sequenced in a study of regulatory T cells in long-lasting Graves disease. Arm-PCR with iRepertoire HTBI primers amplified the CDR3 regions for these TCR beta libraries. Each CDR3 protein is one row after TCRdb ran MiXCR on the multiplex PCR reads. Of 390,000 or so distinct CDR3 sequences in the sample, about an eighth were seen once. Time point meaning: newly diagnosed GD, antithyroid drugs for less than 3 months. The authors made the TCR library using RNA they extracted from PBMCs. This sample was also put to use in a study of T cells in Graves' hyperthyroidism and ophthalmopathy.

The sample here was peripheral blood mononuclear cells (PBMCs), taken at new diagnosis, from a patient treated with antithyroid drugs. The receptors were sampled from a woman younger than 35 with Graves disease.

The chain links TRBV5-1 to TRBJ1-1; 8 bases align to TRBD1. Germline V gene sequence: CDR1 SGHRS, CDR2 YFSETQ. After removal of 5 bases from V and 4 bases from J, the junction contained 10 bases not matched to a gene. The CDR3 is made up of 15 amino acids. The CDR3 DNA is TGCGCCAGCAGACCTAGACAGGGGAGGACCACTGAAGCTTTCTTT. Protein sequence: CASRPRQGRTTEAFF.

This clonotype has ten or more counts. This chain joins TRBV20-1 and TRBJ2-1; D remains ambiguous. CDR3 size: 14 residues. Trimming removed 0 bases from V and 1 base from J, with 7 bases in between. Germline V gene lookup returns CDR1 DFQATT and CDR2 SNEGSKA (reference sequence). DNA for the CDR3: TGCAGTGCTAGAGACCCCCGTTCCTACAATGAGCAGTTCTTC. It encodes CSARDPRSYNEQFF.

The chain uses TRBV4-3 and TRBJ2-5; D not resolved. The V and J ends lost 0 bases and 1 base respectively, with 9 bases between them. This CDR3 is built from 15 residues. CDR1 LGHNA and CDR2 YSLEER come from the germline V gene. The CDR3 spells CASSQDRKTQETQYF. Written as DNA, the CDR3 is TGCGCCAGCAGCCAAGATAGGAAAACCCAAGAGACCCAGTACTTC.

This clonotype was recorded many times. The V gene is TRBV20-1, the J gene TRBJ2-3, with D perhaps TRBD2 (5 bases). Trimming took 1 base from V and 0 from J, leaving 20 bases between them. The CDR3 spans 18 residues. Per germline, CDR1 DFQATT and CDR2 SNEGSKA (reference sequence). The CDR3 sequence is CSARVGISEHLSTDTQYF. DNA of the CDR3: TGCAGTGCTAGAGTTGGGATTAGCGAGCACCTCAGCACAGATACGCAGTATTTT.

This clonotype was picked up many times. A read error may produce the germline difference seen at one junction end. The J gene is TRBJ1-2, the V gene TRBV15; the match to TRBD1 covers 7 bases. The V gene's germline CDR1 is LNHNV and CDR2 YYDKDF (reference sequence). The CDR3 spans 18 residues. CDR3 amino acids: CATSRDTYRGPTSYSYTF. CDR3 nucleotide sequence: TGTGCCACCAGCAGGGATACATACAGGGGCCCCACAAGCTATAGCTACACCTTC.

This clonotype showed up many times. The chain employs TRBV3-1 and TRBJ2-7; TRBD2 matches at 12 bases. The CDR3 is 15 residues long. Germline CDR1 is LGHDT and CDR2 is YNNKEL (reference sequence). The V and J ends lost 4 bases and 4 bases, in that order; junction bases with no gene match: 5. This chain's CDR3 is CASSRRLAGDYEQYF. The DNA of the CDR3 is TGTGCCAGCAGCCGAAGACTAGCGGGAGATTACGAGCAGTACTTC.

The table lists this clonotype with many counts. The genes are TRBV13 and TRBJ2-4; unclear D gene. Germline CDR1 reads PRHDT; CDR2 reads FYEKMQ (reference sequence). The CDR3 has 16 residues. V was pared by 0 bases and J by 3 bases, with 12 bases between. The CDR3: CASSLGPGLGKNIQYF. Here the CDR3 DNA reads TGTGCCAGCAGCTTAGGTCCGGGCTTAGGCAAAAACATTCAGTACTTC. Variable domain in full (rest from reference TRBV13 and TRBJ2-4): AAGVIQSPRHLIKEKRETATLKCYPIPRHDTVYWYQQGPGQDPQFLISFYEKMQSDKGSIPDRFSAQQFSDYHSELNMSSLELGDSALYFCASSLGPGLGKNIQYFGAGTRLSVL.

At least ten counts were recorded for this clonotype. The chain has TRBV12-3 or TRBV12-4 and TRBJ1-1; 7 positions match TRBD1. V lost 8 bases to trimming and J lost 2 bases; unmatched junction nucleotides: 8. CDR3 length equals 14 residues. CDR3 in DNA: TGTGCCAGCTCACCCCGACAGGGAAACACTGAAGCTTTCTTT. Translated: CASSPRQGNTEAFF.

The chain recombines TRBV10-3 with TRBJ2-6; 9 bases are shared with TRBD1. The ends lost 2 bases at V and 4 bases at J; junction bases unmatched: 12. This CDR3 comprises 19 residues. From germline, CDR1 is ENHRY and CDR2 SYGVKD. As DNA, the CDR3 is TGTGCCATCAGTGAGCCCAGACGAACAGGGGGCCAGGGGGCCAACGTCCTGACTTTC. Translating it yields CAISEPRRTGGQGANVLTF.

This clonotype was counted many times. This rearrangement joins TRBV20-1 to TRBJ2-3; 10 positions match TRBD2. V lost 4 bases to trimming and J lost 2 bases; unmatched junction nucleotides: 6. This CDR3 is 15 amino acids long. Germline V gene data show CDR1 as DFQATT and CDR2 as SNEGSKA (reference sequence). The DNA for the CDR3 is TGCAGTGCTACCGTACTAGCGGGGCCCACAGATACGCAGTATTTT. Its protein is CSATVLAGPTDTQYF.

This clonotype appeared a few times. The chain is built from TRBV19 and TRBJ2-3; 8 bases line up with TRBD2. The CDR3 consists of 20 residues. The V gene end was trimmed by 6 bases and the J gene end by 2 bases; junction bases not matched to a gene: 22. Germline CDR1 LNHDA, CDR2 SQIVND (reference sequence). DNA of the CDR3: TGTGCCAGTAGCACCTCAGCTCGGGGGGGCCTCTACTCTTACACAGATACGCAGTATTTT. The encoded protein is CASSTSARGGLYSYTDTQYF.

This clonotype was observed at least ten times. The V gene is TRBV2, the J gene TRBJ1-4; D is undetermined. This CDR3 is built from 11 residues. Germline loops: CDR1 SNHLY, CDR2 FYNNEI. V was cut by 7 bases and J by 7 bases, with 7 bases left in between. CDR3: CASTLGEKLFF. CDR3 DNA sequence: TGTGCCAGCACCCTTGGTGAAAAACTGTTTTTT.

Details on this clonotype: A far larger clone lies a single base away; this is likely a read error. The V gene is TRBV20-1, the J gene TRBJ2-4; D unclear. The last part of the DNA fits TRBJ2-7 better; the J call may be wrong. The germline CDR1 and CDR2 sequences are DFQATT and SNEGSKA (reference sequence). CDR3 length: 11 residues. CDR3 region: CSASSSYEQYF. CDR3 nucleotides: TGCAGTGCTAGTTCCAGCTACGAGCAGTACTTC.

Ten or more counts support this clonotype. The V and J genes are TRBV24-1 and TRBJ2-1, with 8 bases aligning to TRBD2. V shed 2 bases and J 9 bases; nucleotides not matched to a gene: 11. The CDR3 loop spans 16 amino acids. The germline gives CDR1 KGHDR, CDR2 SFDVKD. The CDR3 is CATSDSTESGRGEQFF. CDR3 DNA: TGTGCCACCAGTGATTCGACAGAGAGCGGGAGAGGTGAGCAGTTCTTC.

This clonotype has ten or more counts. The V and J genes are TRBV20-1 and TRBJ2-7; the D is unclear. The CDR3 spans 12 residues. The ends were cut back, 5 bases at V and 3 bases at J, with 11 bases in the middle. CDR1 is DFQATT and CDR2 is SNEGSKA in the germline V gene (reference sequence). The CDR3 loop is CSAPYVDYEQYF. The CDR3 DNA reads TGCAGTGCTCCCTACGTGGACTACGAGCAGTACTTC.

This clonotype was found a few times. Possible read error: a much larger clone is one base away. The chain uses TRBV20-1 and TRBJ1-4, with a tentative D call TRBD1 (5 bases). The CDR3 spans 15 residues. In germline, CDR1 is DFQATT, CDR2 SNEGSKA (reference sequence). CDR3 coding DNA: TGCAGTGCCCCCGTCCAGGGATCGACTAATGAAAAACTGGTTTTT. It is translated as CSAPVQGSTNEKLVF.

In this sample, this clonotype turned up a few times. The V call is TRBV7-9, the J call TRBJ1-1; tentative D call: TRBD1 (6 bases). V lost 5 bases and J lost 1, with 14 bases in between. This CDR3 spans 15 amino acids. Per germline, CDR1 SEHNR and CDR2 FQNEAQ (reference sequence). CDR3 sequence: CASSLEGGRNTEAFF. The CDR3 region has the DNA TGTGCCAGCAGCCTCGAGGGGGGCAGGAACACTGAAGCTTTCTTT.

This clonotype came up many times. The chain links TRBV6-9 to TRBJ1-1, with D possibly TRBD1 on 5 matching bases. Trimming left V 2 bases short and J 1 base short, with 14 bases between. Germline CDR1 and CDR2: MNHGY and SVAAGI. The CDR3 consists of 16 residues. CDR3 amino acids: CASSYNFRTPNTEAFF. As DNA, the CDR3 is TGTGCCAGCAGTTATAACTTTAGGACACCGAACACTGAAGCTTTCTTT.

This clonotype was observed many times. The chain uses TRBV13 and TRBJ1-6; D may be TRBD1 (6 bases). This CDR3 has 12 residues. The germline CDR1 and CDR2 sequences are PRHDT and FYEKMQ (reference sequence). V lost 8 bases, J lost 9 bases, and 11 bases lay in between. The CDR3 here is CASSEGGSPLHF. The CDR3 DNA reads TGTGCCAGCTCGGAGGGGGGTTCACCCCTCCACTTT.

In this sample, this clonotype turned up a few times. The V call is TRBV5-1, the J call TRBJ2-5; D is undetermined. Germline loops: CDR1 SGHRS, CDR2 YFSETQ. This CDR3 has 16 amino acids. Trimming left V 1 base short and J 3 bases short, with 16 bases between. The CDR3 region is CASSLRADGPKETQYF. DNA for the CDR3: TGCGCCAGCAGCTTGAGGGCCGACGGACCCAAAGAGACCCAGTACTTC.

This clonotype came up many times. The J gene is TRBJ2-1, the V gene TRBV7-2; TRBD2 matches 7 bases. V lost 1 base and J lost 8; bases outside the gene matches: 8. This CDR3 is built from 15 residues. CDR1 is SGHTA, CDR2 FQGNSA, per germline. CDR3 nucleotide sequence: TGTGCCAGCAGCTTAGACCCCCGACTAGCCGATGAGCAGTTCTTC. It is translated as CASSLDPRLADEQFF. The whole variable domain, remainder taken from reference TRBV7-2 and TRBJ2-1, is GAGVSQSPSNKVTEKGKDVELRCDPISGHTALYWYRQSLGQGLEFLIYFQGNSAPDKSGLPSDRFSAERTGGSVSTLTIQRTQQEDSAVYLCASSLDPRLADEQFFGPGTRLTVL.

This clonotype was observed at least ten times. The CDR3 sequence is CSASSGFSYEQYF. The CDR3 DNA is TGCAGTGCTAGTTCCGGCTTCTCCTACGAGCAGTACTTC. This rearrangement joins TRBV20-1 to TRBJ2-7, with D unclear. Germline CDR1 reads DFQATT; CDR2 reads SNEGSKA (reference sequence). The CDR3 loop spans 13 amino acids. V lost 3 bases and J lost 0, with 9 bases in between.

The table lists this clonotype with many counts. The V call is TRBV11-1, the J call TRBJ1-1, with TRBD1 as a possible D gene (5 bases). Deletions cut 5 bases from V and 7 bases from J, with 17 bases between. The CDR3 is made up of 14 amino acids. Germline V gives CDR1 SGHAT, CDR2 FQDESV (reference sequence). The DNA for the CDR3 is TGTGCCAGCAGCCCGGACATGTCCATCGATGAAGCTTTCTTT. As protein: CASSPDMSIDEAFF.

The chain recombines TRBV19 with TRBJ1-2, with 9 bases lining up with TRBD1. This CDR3 spans 17 amino acids. CDR1 and CDR2 (germline): LNHDA, SQIVND (reference sequence). V was clipped by 6 bases and J by 4 bases; unmatched bases: 15. The DNA for the CDR3 is TGTGCCAGTAGAACCATTTTCCGGGACAGGGATAGCTATGGCTACACCTTC. It is translated as CASRTIFRDRDSYGYTF. The full variable domain, with the rest looked up from reference TRBV19 and TRBJ1-2, is DGGITQSPKYLFRKEGQNVTLSCEQNLNHDAMYWYRQDPGQGLRLIYYSQIVNDFQKGDIAEGYSVSREKKESFPLTVTSAQKNPTAFYLCASRTIFRDRDSYGYTFGSGTRLTVV.

The sample holds a few counts of this clonotype. This rearrangement joins TRBV4-1 to TRBJ2-2; perhaps TRBD1 as D (5 bases). Per the germline V gene, CDR1 is MGHRA and CDR2 is YSYEKL. This CDR3 has 14 residues. The V gene lost 4 bases and the J gene lost 1 base, with 7 bases spanning the gap. The CDR3 loop is CASSRGQNTGELFF. For the CDR3, the DNA is TGCGCCAGCAGCCGCGGACAGAACACCGGGGAGCTGTTTTTT.

There are many counts of this clonotype. V is TRBV2 and J is TRBJ2-7; 11 positions agree with TRBD1. The length of the CDR3 is 14 residues. Trimming removed 6 bases from V and 4 bases from J; junction bases left unmatched: 5. Germline V gene lookup returns CDR1 SNHLY and CDR2 FYNNEI. The CDR3 region is CASRWTGGSYEQYF. In DNA, the CDR3 is TGTGCCAGCAGATGGACAGGGGGCTCTTACGAGCAGTACTTC.

A word on this clonotype: One end of the junction fails to match germline, which may point to a read error. The rearrangement links TRBV7-9 to TRBJ1-1; D is ambiguous. This CDR3 comprises 11 residues. The germline V gene has CDR1 SEHNR and CDR2 FQNEAQ (reference sequence). Here the CDR3 reads CASISTDEAFF. The CDR3 nucleotides read TGTGCCAGCATCTCTACCGATGAAGCCTTCTTT. Based on the CDR3 plus reference TRBV7-9 and TRBJ1-1, the full variable domain is DTGVSQNPRHKITKRGQNVTFRCDPISEHNRLYWYRQTLGQGPEFLTYFQNEAQLEKSRLLSDRFSAERPKGSFSTLEIQRTEQGDSAMYLCASISTDEAFFGQGTRLTVV.

This clonotype occurred a few times. Written as DNA, the CDR3 is TGCGCCAGCAGCCAGCCTACCAGGGGGCATCATGGCTACACCTTC. Amino acid sequence: CASSQPTRGHHGYTF. The chain couples TRBV4-1 to TRBJ1-2, with 8 nucleotides matching TRBD1. V was clipped by 3 bases and J by 6 bases; unmatched bases: 9. The CDR3 covers 15 residues. CDR1 is MGHRA, CDR2 YSYEKL, per germline.